Below, 7 T cell receptor beta chains from the same sample are listed, as sequenced in a study of naive and memory T cell subsets. TCR cDNA received a 3' ligated oligonucleotide that carried a UMI. Ligated cDNA underwent four rounds of PCR with nested alpha and beta constant region primers and SP2. From the 5' RACE reads, TCRdb called clonotypes with MiXCR, one entry per CDR3 protein. Here the sample spans 56,000 or so distinct CDR3 sequences, about 7.1% being singletons. The receptors were sampled from a female donor in good health.

There are many counts of this clonotype. V is TRBV12-3 or TRBV12-4 and J is TRBJ2-3; D is unresolved. This CDR3 contains 17 residues. Trimming cost V 0 bases and J 4 bases, with 17 bases left between them. CDR3 nucleotide sequence: TGTGCCAGCAGTTTAGCGCGAAGTGCCCAACGGGCAGATACGCAGTATTTT. It encodes CASSLARSAQRADTQYF.

This clonotype was observed many times. The chain joins TRBV30 to TRBJ1-2; 7 positions match TRBD1. Germline loops: CDR1 GTSNPN, CDR2 SVGIG (reference sequence). J gave up 8 bases and V 0 bases, and 6 bases lay outside the gene matches. CDR3 length equals 13 residues. This CDR3 is CAWSVGQGGGYTF. The CDR3 nucleotides read TGTGCCTGGAGTGTAGGTCAGGGGGGAGGCTACACCTTC.

This clonotype was observed at least ten times. This sequence joins TRBV24-1 and TRBJ1-6, with a weak D call TRBD1 (5 bases). Germline CDR1 KGHDR, CDR2 SFDVKD. The germline V and J ends were trimmed by 7 bases and 8 bases, with 11 bases remaining between them. The CDR3 covers 13 residues. CDR3 nucleotide sequence: TGTGCCACCAGGGAAACAGGAGATTCACCCCTCCACTTT. Translated, it gives CATRETGDSPLHF.

This clonotype occurred a few times. The chain carries TRBV7-2 and TRBJ2-7; TRBD2 agrees at 8 bases. Germline CDR1 reads SGHTA; CDR2 reads FQGNSA. CDR3 length: 13 residues. Trimming removed 1 base from V and 12 bases from J; junction bases left unmatched: 8. The CDR3 region is CASSLVGSGDPYF. Here the CDR3 DNA reads TGTGCCAGCAGCTTAGTCGGTAGCGGGGATCCGTACTTC.

A few counts support this clonotype. This chain links TRBV12-5 with TRBJ2-2, with TRBD2 matching over 8 bases. J lost 3 bases, V lost 5 bases, and 14 bases had no gene match. CDR1 and CDR2 (germline): LGHNT, FRNRAP. The CDR3 runs to 18 residues. CDR3 in amino acids: CASGPPGGMPLDTGELFF. In nucleotides, the CDR3 is TGTGCTAGTGGTCCGCCGGGGGGGATGCCTTTGGACACCGGGGAGCTGTTTTTT.

This clonotype appeared many times. The gene calls are TRBV6-5 and TRBJ1-6; no reliable D call. V shed 6 bases and J shed 7 bases, with 19 bases lying between them. Germline values: CDR1 MNHEY, CDR2 SVGAGI. The CDR3 has 16 amino acids. CDR3 sequence: CASSSLSGRRNSPLHF. DNA of the CDR3: TGTGCCAGCAGCTCCCTTAGCGGGCGACGGAATTCACCCCTCCACTTT.

This clonotype was recorded many times. This chain connects TRBV4-3 to TRBJ2-6; 8 bases align to TRBD1. The CDR3 totals 17 residues. The ends lost 1 base at V and 2 bases at J; junction bases unmatched: 4. Per germline, CDR1 LGHNA and CDR2 YSLEER. The CDR3 sequence is CASSQGPGGTGANVLTF. CDR3 sequence (DNA): TGCGCCAGCAGCCAAGGCCCAGGGGGCACTGGGGCCAACGTCCTGACTTTC.